This T cell receptor (beta chain) emerged from a study of T cells in Graves' hyperthyroidism and ophthalmopathy. Patients showing uncontrolled infection, other autoimmune disease, pregnancy or lactation were ineligible. Thyroid ultrasound, orbital computed tomography, clinical symptoms, and serum thyroxine and TRAb underpinned diagnoses. Amplified TCR beta CDR3 regions came from RNA transcripts. During a first-round RT-PCR of the TCR CDR3, the HTBI primer set was used. TCRdb independently ran MiXCR on the multiplex PCR reads; one entry per CDR3 protein. The sample records around 660,000 distinct CDR3 sequences, 45% being singletons. Sequencing was performed on peripheral blood or thyroid tissue (not recorded which). The sequence came from an adult man with Graves' disease, either hyperthyroidism or ophthalmopathy (not recorded which).

DNA of the CDR3: TGTGCCTGCGCCCAGGACAGCAATCAGCCCCAGCATTTT. Its protein is CACAQDSNQPQHF. The gene calls are TRBV19 and TRBJ1-5; D gene ambiguous. Germline CDR1 and CDR2: LNHDA and SQIVND (reference sequence). The CDR3 covers 13 residues. V was cut by 11 bases and J by 1 base, with 12 bases left in between.